This T cell receptor beta chain originates from a study of blood T cell repertoires in COVID-19. Trimming pared 3 bases from V and 0 bases from J, leaving 9 bases between. The CDR3 contains 15 residues. Germline V gene lookup returns CDR1 SGHRS and CDR2 YFSETQ. Assay used: immunoSEQ multiplex PCR; TCRdb lists only in-frame clones, some missing. Of 350,000 to 400,000 clones listed, roughly nine tenths are singletons. Sequencing was performed on PBMCs or T cells enriched from blood (not recorded which). The rearrangement joins TRBV5-1 to TRBJ2-2, with a possible D match to TRBD1 (6 bases). The receptor was isolated from a middle-aged woman who had been exposed to COVID-19. In DNA form, the CDR3 reads TGCGCCAGCAGCTCCGGGACATCGAACACCGGGGAGCTGTTTTTT. Protein sequence: CASSSGTSNTGELFF.